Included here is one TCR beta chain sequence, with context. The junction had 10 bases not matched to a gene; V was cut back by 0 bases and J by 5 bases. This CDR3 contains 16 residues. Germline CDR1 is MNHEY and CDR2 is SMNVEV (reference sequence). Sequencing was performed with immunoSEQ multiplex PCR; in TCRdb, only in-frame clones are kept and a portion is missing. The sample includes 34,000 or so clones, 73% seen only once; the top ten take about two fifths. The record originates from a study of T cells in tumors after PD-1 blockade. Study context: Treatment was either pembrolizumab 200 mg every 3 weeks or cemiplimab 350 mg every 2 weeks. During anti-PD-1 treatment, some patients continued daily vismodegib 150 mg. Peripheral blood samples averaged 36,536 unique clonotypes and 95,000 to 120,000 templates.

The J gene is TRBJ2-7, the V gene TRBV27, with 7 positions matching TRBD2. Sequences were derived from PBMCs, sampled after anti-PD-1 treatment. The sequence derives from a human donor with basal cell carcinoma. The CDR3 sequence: CASSLSRAGFANEQYF. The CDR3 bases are TGTGCCAGCAGTTTATCGAGAGCGGGGTTCGCCAACGAGCAGTACTTC.